This T cell receptor beta chain originates from a study of radiotherapy plus CTLA-4 blockade in lung cancer. As for this clone: Its antigen is currently unknown.

Chemo-refractory metastatic non-small-cell lung cancer patients underwent focal radiation alongside CTLA-4 blockade with ipilimumab. TCRdb keeps only in-frame clones here, not all; method: immunoSEQ multiplex PCR. Of roughly 97,000 clones in the sample, roughly 74% were seen once. Study results and limitations: Interferon-beta, together with early blood T cell clone dynamics, reportedly best predicted response. The study found tumor-derived TCR clones expanded in blood after radiotherapy plus ipilimumab.

Sample: peripheral blood, taken from a patient treated with radiotherapy plus ipilimumab. This receptor was identified in a human donor with non-small cell lung cancer who had a partial response to radiotherapy plus ipilimumab. Some clones in this sample may be carry-over from other donors' samples.

Here the CDR3 reads CAIGDRVAEAFF. DNA of the CDR3: TGTGCCATTGGAGACAGGGTGGCTGAAGCTTTCTTT. The chain recombines TRBV28 with TRBJ1-1, with 7 bases that match TRBD1. The germline V gene has CDR1 MDHEN and CDR2 SYDVKM. V was clipped by 10 bases and J by 6 bases; unmatched bases: 8. There are 12 residues in the CDR3.